This T cell receptor (beta chain) was sequenced in a study of blood T cell repertoires in COVID-19. Overall study context: The cDNA or gDNA used as material had been derived from T cells, B-cell-depleted T cells, or PBMCs.

CDR3 length: 14 amino acids. The germline gives CDR1 LGHDT, CDR2 YNNKEL (reference sequence). Trimming cost V 4 bases and J 2 bases, with 11 bases left between them. Original analysis: Using reference gene primer amplification, nucleated cell counts were estimated. Only in-frame clones appear in the TCRdb table, and some are missing; sequencing was by immunoSEQ multiplex PCR. Clone size and V and J calls were adopted from that table, with D and trimming inferred from the DNA. The table lists about 190,000 clones, roughly 90% of them singletons. The specimen was peripheral blood. The chain employs TRBV3-1 (or the pseudogene TRBV3-2) and TRBJ1-2; D is unclear. This clonotype was obtained from a man aged 40-55 years with acute or convalescent COVID-19. The CDR3 loop reads CASSPPGVNYGYTF. CDR3 DNA: TGTGCCAGCAGCCCTCCCGGTGTGAACTATGGCTACACCTTC.